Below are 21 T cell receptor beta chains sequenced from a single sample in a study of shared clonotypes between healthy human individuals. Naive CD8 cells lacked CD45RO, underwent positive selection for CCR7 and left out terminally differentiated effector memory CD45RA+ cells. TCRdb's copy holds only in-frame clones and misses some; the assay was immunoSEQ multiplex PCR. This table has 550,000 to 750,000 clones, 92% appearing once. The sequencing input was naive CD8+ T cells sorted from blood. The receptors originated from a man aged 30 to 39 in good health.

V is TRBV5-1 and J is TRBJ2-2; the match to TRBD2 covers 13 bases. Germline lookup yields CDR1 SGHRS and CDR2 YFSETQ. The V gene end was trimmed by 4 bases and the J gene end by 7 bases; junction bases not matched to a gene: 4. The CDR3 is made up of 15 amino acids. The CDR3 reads CASSQGLAGSGELFF. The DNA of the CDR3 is TGCGCCAGCAGCCAGGGACTAGCGGGGAGCGGGGAGCTGTTTTTT.

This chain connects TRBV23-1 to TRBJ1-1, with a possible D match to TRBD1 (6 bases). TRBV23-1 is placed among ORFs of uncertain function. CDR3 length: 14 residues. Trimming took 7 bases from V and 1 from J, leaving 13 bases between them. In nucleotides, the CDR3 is TGCGCCAGCACTCAGGGGACAAGGAACACTGAAGCTTTCTTT. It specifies CASTQGTRNTEAFF.

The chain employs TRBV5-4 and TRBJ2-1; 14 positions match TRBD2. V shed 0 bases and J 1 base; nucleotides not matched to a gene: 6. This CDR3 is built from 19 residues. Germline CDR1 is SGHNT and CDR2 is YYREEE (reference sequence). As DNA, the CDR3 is TGTGCCAGCAGCTTGGCCCAGGGACTAGCGGGAGTTTCCTACAATGAGCAGTTCTTC. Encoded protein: CASSLAQGLAGVSYNEQFF.

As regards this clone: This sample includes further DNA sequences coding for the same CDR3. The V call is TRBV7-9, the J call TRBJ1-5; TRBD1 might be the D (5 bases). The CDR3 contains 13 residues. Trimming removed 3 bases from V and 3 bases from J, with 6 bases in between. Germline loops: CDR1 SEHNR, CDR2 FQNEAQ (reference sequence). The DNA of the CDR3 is TGTGCCAGCAGCTTGGGGGACAATCAGCCCCAGCATTTT. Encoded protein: CASSLGDNQPQHF.

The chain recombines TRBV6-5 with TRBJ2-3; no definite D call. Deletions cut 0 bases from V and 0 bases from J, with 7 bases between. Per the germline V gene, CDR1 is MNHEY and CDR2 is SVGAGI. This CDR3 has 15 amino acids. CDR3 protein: CASSYSHPSTDTQYF. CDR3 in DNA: TGTGCCAGCAGTTACTCGCACCCTAGCACAGATACGCAGTATTTT.

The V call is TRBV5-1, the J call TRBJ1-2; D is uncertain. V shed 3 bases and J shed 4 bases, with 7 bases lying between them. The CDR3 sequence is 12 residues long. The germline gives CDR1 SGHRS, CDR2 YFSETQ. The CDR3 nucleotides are TGCGCCAGCAGCTCAGAGTCCTATGGCTACACCTTC. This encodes CASSSESYGYTF.

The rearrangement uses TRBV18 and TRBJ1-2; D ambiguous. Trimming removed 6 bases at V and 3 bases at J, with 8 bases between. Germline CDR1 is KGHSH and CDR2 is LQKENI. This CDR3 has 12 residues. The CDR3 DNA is TGTGCCAGCTCCGACCTGGACTATGGCTACACCTTC. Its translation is CASSDLDYGYTF. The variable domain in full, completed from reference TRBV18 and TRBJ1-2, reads NAGVMQNPRHLVRRRGQEARLRCSPMKGHSHVYWYRQLPEEGLKFMVYLQKENIIDESGMPKERFSAEFPKEGPSILRIQQVVRGDSAAYFCASSDLDYGYTFGSGTRLTVV.

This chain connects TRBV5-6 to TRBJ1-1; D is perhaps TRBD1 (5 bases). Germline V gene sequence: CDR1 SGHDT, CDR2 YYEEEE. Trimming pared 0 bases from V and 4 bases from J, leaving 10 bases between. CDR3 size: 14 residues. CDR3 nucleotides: TGTGCCAGCAGCTTGGCGGCAGGGCGCACTGAAGCTTTCTTT. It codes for CASSLAAGRTEAFF.

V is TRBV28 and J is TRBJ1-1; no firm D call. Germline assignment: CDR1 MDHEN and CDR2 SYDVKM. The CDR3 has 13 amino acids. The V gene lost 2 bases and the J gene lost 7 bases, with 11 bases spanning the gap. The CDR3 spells CASSLHQSSEAFF. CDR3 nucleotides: TGTGCCAGCAGTTTACACCAGTCGAGTGAAGCTTTCTTT.

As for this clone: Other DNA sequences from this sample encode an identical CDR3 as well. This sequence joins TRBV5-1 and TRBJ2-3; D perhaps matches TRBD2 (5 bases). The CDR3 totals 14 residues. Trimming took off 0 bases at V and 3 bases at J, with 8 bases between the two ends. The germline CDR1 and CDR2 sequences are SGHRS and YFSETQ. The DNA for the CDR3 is TGCGCCAGCAGCTTGGTACTAGGGACAGATACGCAGTATTTT. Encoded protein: CASSLVLGTDTQYF.

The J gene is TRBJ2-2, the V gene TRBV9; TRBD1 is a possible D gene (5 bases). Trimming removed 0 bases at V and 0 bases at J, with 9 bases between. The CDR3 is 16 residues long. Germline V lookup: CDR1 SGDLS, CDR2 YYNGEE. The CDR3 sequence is CASSVEGAPNTGELFF. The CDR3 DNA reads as TGTGCCAGCAGCGTAGAAGGGGCACCGAACACCGGGGAGCTGTTTTTT.

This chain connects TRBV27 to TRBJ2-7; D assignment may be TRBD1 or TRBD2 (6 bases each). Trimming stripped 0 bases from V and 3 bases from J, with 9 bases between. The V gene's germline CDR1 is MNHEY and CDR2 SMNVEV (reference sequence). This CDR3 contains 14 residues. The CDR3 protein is CASSLSGGHYEQYF. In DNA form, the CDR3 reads TGTGCCAGCAGTTTATCGGGGGGCCACTACGAGCAGTACTTC.

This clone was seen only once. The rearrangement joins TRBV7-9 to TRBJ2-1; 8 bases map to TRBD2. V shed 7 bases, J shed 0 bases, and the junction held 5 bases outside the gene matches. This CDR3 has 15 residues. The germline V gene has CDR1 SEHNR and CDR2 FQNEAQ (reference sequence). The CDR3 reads CASTRSGSSYNEQFF. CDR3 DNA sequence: TGTGCCAGCACCAGAAGCGGGAGCTCCTACAATGAGCAGTTCTTC.

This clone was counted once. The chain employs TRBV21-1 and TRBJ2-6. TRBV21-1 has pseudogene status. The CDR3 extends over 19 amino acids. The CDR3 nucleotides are TGTGCCAGCAGCAAAAGGGCGCCCCCCGGGACCTCTGGGGCCAACGTCCTGACTTTC. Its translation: CASSKRAPPGTSGANVLTF.

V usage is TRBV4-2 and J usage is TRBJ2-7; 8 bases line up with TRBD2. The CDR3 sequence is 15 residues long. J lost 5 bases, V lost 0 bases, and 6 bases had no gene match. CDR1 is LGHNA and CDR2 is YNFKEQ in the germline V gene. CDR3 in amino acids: CASSQDSSGSDEQYF. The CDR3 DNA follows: TGTGCCAGCAGCCAAGATTCCAGCGGGAGCGACGAGCAGTACTTC.

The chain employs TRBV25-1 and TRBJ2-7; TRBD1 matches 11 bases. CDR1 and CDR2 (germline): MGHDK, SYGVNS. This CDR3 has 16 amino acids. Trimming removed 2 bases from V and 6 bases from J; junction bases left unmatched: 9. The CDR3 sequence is CASSEPSRDRGCEQYF. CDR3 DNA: TGTGCCAGCAGTGAACCTAGCCGGGACAGGGGGTGCGAGCAGTACTTC.

The CDR3 region is CAWSSWQGGSYNEQFF. DNA for the CDR3: TGTGCCTGGAGTAGCTGGCAGGGGGGCTCCTACAATGAGCAGTTCTTC. The rearrangement links TRBV30 to TRBJ2-1; possible D gene TRBD1, 7 bases. CDR3 length: 16 amino acids. V was trimmed by 2 bases and J by 0 bases, leaving 14 bases between them. The germline gives CDR1 GTSNPN, CDR2 SVGIG (reference sequence). The full variable domain, rest sourced from reference TRBV30 and TRBJ2-1, is SQTIHQWPATLVQPVGSPLSLECTVEGTSNPNLYWYRQAAGRGLQLLFYSVGIGQISSEVPQNLSASRPQDRQFILSSKKLLLSDSGFYLCAWSSWQGGSYNEQFFGPGTRLTVL.

CDR3: CASSFPSDWDREVGLSKGTGELFF. In DNA, the CDR3 is TGTGCCAGCAGTTTCCCAAGCGATTGGGACAGGGAGGTTGGACTTTCAAAAGGCACCGGGGAGCTGTTTTTT. The rearrangement uses TRBV28 and TRBJ2-2; TRBD1 aligns across 9 bases. CDR1 MDHEN and CDR2 SYDVKM come from the germline V gene. With 3 bases clipped from V and 4 bases from J, the junction kept 30 bases outside the gene matches. There are 24 residues in the CDR3.

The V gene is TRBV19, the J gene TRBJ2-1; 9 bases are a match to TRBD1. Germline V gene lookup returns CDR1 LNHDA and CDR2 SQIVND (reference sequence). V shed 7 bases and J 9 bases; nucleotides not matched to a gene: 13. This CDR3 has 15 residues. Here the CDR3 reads CASTPGGQGIVEQFF. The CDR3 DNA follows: TGTGCCAGTACCCCGGGTGGACAGGGGATTGTTGAGCAGTTCTTC.

CDR3 region: CASSPSRGGGYEQYF. CDR3 nucleotide sequence: TGTGCCAGCAGCCCCTCGCGAGGAGGAGGATACGAGCAGTACTTC. V gene TRBV7-2 combines with J gene TRBJ2-7, with a tentative D call TRBD2 (5 bases). This CDR3 is 15 amino acids long. V shed 5 bases and J shed 4 bases, with 18 bases lying between them. Germline-derived CDR1 and CDR2 are SGHTA and FQGNSA.

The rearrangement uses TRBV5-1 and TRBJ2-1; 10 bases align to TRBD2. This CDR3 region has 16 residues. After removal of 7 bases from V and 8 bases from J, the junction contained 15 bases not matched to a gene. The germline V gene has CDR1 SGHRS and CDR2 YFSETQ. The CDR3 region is CASYPSSGSTVDEQFF. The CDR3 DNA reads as TGCGCCAGCTACCCCTCTAGCGGGAGTACTGTCGATGAGCAGTTCTTC.